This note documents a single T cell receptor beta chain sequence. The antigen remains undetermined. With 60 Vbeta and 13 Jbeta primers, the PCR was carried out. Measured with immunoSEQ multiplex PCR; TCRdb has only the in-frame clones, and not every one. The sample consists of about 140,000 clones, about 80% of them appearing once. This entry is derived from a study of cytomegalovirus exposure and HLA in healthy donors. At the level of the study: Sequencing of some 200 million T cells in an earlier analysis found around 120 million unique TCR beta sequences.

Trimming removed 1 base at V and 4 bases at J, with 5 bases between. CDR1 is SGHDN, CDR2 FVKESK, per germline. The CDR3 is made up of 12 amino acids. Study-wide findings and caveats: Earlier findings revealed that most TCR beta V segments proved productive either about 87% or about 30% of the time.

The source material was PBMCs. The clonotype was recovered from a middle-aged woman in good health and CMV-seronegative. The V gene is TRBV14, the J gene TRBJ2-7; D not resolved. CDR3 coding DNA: TGTGCCAGCAGCCAAGCCATTTACGAGCAGTACTTC. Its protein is CASSQAIYEQYF.